Listed here are 25 T cell receptor beta chains from one sample, sequenced in a study of identical twins. One entry per CDR3 protein, called by TCRdb with MiXCR from the 5' RACE reads. Here the sample spans under 250,000 distinct CDR3 sequences, approximately 11% being singletons. The data also belong to a second study, concerning yellow fever vaccine responses in identical twins.

The sequenced sample was memory (CD45RO+) T cells sorted from blood. The receptor set was obtained from a woman aged 18-29 years in good health.

This clonotype appeared a few times. V is TRBV28 and J is TRBJ2-4; tentatively, D is TRBD2 (5 bases). Per the germline V gene, CDR1 is MDHEN and CDR2 is SYDVKM. Trimming took 5 bases from V and 0 from J, leaving 14 bases between them. The CDR3 has 16 amino acids. The CDR3 DNA follows: TGTGCCAGCAGTCGGACTTTCGGTCGAGCCAAAAACATTCAGTACTTC. Translated: CASSRTFGRAKNIQYF.

This clonotype came up many times. This chain joins TRBV5-1 and TRBJ2-5, with TRBD1 as a possible D gene (6 bases). Germline CDR1 is SGHRS and CDR2 is YFSETQ. Trimming took off 5 bases at V and 0 bases at J, with 8 bases between the two ends. The CDR3 has 13 residues. CDR3 amino acids: CASRWTDQETQYF. Written as DNA, the CDR3 is TGCGCCAGCAGATGGACAGACCAAGAGACCCAGTACTTC. The entire variable domain, with the rest obtained from reference TRBV5-1 and TRBJ2-5, is as follows: KAGVTQTPRYLIKTRGQQVTLSCSPISGHRSVSWYQQTPGQGLQFLFEYFSETQRNKGNFPGRFSGRQFSNSRSEMNVSTLELGDSALYLCASRWTDQETQYFGPGTRLLVL.

This clonotype was detected many times. This sequence joins TRBV28 and TRBJ2-2; TRBD2 matches at 10 bases. Germline CDR1 reads MDHEN; CDR2 reads SYDVKM. This CDR3 has 16 residues. V was pared by 2 bases and J by 5 bases, with 5 bases of the junction left unmatched. Here the CDR3 reads CASSLLAGVGTGELFF. In DNA form, the CDR3 reads TGTGCCAGCAGTTTACTAGCGGGAGTCGGTACCGGGGAGCTGTTTTTT. The complete variable domain, with remaining parts taken from reference TRBV28 and TRBJ2-2, reads DVKVTQSSRYLVKRTGEKVFLECVQDMDHENMFWYRQDPGLGLRLIYFSYDVKMKEKGDIPEGYSVSREKKERFSLILESASTNQTSMYLCASSLLAGVGTGELFFGEGSRLTVL.

This clonotype was seen ten or more times. The CDR3, as DNA: TGTGCCAGCAGTTTATCCGCAGGGGGACACACCGGGGAGCTGTTTTTT. Translated, it gives CASSLSAGGHTGELFF. The chain recombines TRBV12-3 or TRBV12-4 with TRBJ2-2; the match to TRBD1 covers 7 bases. The V and J ends lost 2 bases and 3 bases, in that order; junction bases with no gene match: 6. The CDR3 loop spans 16 amino acids.

V usage is TRBV27 and J usage is TRBJ1-4; tentatively, D is TRBD1 (5 bases). Germline V gene data show CDR1 as MNHEY and CDR2 as SMNVEV (reference sequence). Trimming stripped 5 bases from V and 8 bases from J, with 15 bases between. The CDR3 length is 14 residues. The CDR3 loop reads CASSAGTAAEKLFF. The CDR3 nucleotides read TGTGCCAGCAGTGCCGGGACCGCGGCGGAAAAACTGTTTTTT.

This clonotype was seen repeatedly, ten times or more. The chain combines TRBV12-3 or TRBV12-4 with TRBJ2-5, with D maybe TRBD1 (5 bases). The V end lost 5 bases, the J end lost 4 bases, and 14 bases lay between the germline ends. This CDR3 is 14 amino acids long. In nucleotides, the CDR3 is TGTGCCAGCAGTATCCGGATTAGGGGAGAGACCCAGTACTTC. Translated, it gives CASSIRIRGETQYF.

The gene calls are TRBV30 and TRBJ1-5; 12 bases are shared with TRBD1. V gave up 8 bases and J gave up 15 bases; unmatched junction bases: 14. CDR3 size: 13 residues. The germline gives CDR1 GTSNPN, CDR2 SVGIG (reference sequence). CDR3 sequence: CALTAGTGGARHF. CDR3 in DNA: TGTGCCCTCACCGCCGGGACAGGGGGCGCCAGGCATTTT. The whole variable domain, remainder taken from reference TRBV30 and TRBJ1-5, is SQTIHQWPATLVQPVGSPLSLECTVEGTSNPNLYWYRQAAGRGLQLLFYSVGIGQISSEVPQNLSASRPQDRQFILSSKKLLLSDSGFYLCALTAGTGGARHFGDGTRLSIL.

Only a few counts were recorded for this clonotype. V gene TRBV12-3 or TRBV12-4 combines with J gene TRBJ2-5; TRBD2 aligns across 12 bases. There are 15 residues in the CDR3. Trimming at V came to 1 base and at J to 5 bases, leaving 2 bases not matched to a gene. This CDR3 is CASSLGTSGMETQYF. CDR3 nucleotides: TGTGCCAGCAGTTTAGGGACTAGCGGGATGGAGACCCAGTACTTC.

V and J are TRBV3-1 and TRBJ2-7; possibly TRBD1 or TRBD2 for D (5 bases each). The CDR3 runs 13 residues. Germline CDR1 reads LGHDT; CDR2 reads YNNKEL (reference sequence). V was trimmed by 3 bases and J by 2 bases, leaving 8 bases between them. Here the CDR3 reads CASSQLGPYEQYF. DNA for the CDR3: TGTGCCAGCAGCCAGCTGGGACCCTACGAGCAGTACTTC.

In its sample, this clonotype was seen a few times. This chain connects TRBV19 to TRBJ2-1, with D perhaps matching TRBD1 (6 bases). CDR1 and CDR2 from the germline V gene are LNHDA and SQIVND (reference sequence). Trimming cost V 5 bases and J 4 bases, with 15 bases left between them. CDR3 length: 15 residues. CDR3 sequence reads: CASSWVQGYYNEQFF. In DNA, the CDR3 is TGTGCCAGTAGTTGGGTACAGGGATATTACAATGAGCAGTTCTTC.

This chain joins TRBV6-1 and TRBJ2-7; D possibly uses TRBD1 or TRBD2 (5 bases each). Germline CDR1 reads MNHNS; CDR2 reads SASEGT. Trimming cost V 6 bases and J 2 bases, with 17 bases left between them. This CDR3 contains 15 residues. The chain's CDR3 is CASSLREVGAYEQYF. As DNA, the CDR3 is TGTGCCAGCAGCCTCAGGGAAGTCGGGGCCTACGAGCAGTACTTC.

The chain couples TRBV11-2 to TRBJ2-2; D gene unclear. V lost 2 bases, J lost 7 bases, and 5 bases lay in between. CDR3 length: 12 amino acids. Germline V CDR1 and CDR2: SGHAT, FQNNGV. CDR3 amino acids: CASSLLGGELFF. DNA for the CDR3: TGTGCCAGCAGCTTATTAGGCGGGGAGCTGTTTTTT.

The gene calls are TRBV18 and TRBJ2-3; D remains unclear. The V gene lost 6 bases and the J gene lost 6 bases, with 10 bases spanning the gap. CDR1 and CDR2 (germline): KGHSH, LQKENI. The CDR3 totals 12 residues. DNA of the CDR3: TGTGCCAGCTCCCCAGTGGGGGATACGCAGTATTTT. It specifies CASSPVGDTQYF.

The genes are TRBV11-2 and TRBJ2-7; 9 positions match TRBD2. With V trimmed by 5 bases and J by 0 bases, 5 bases remained unmatched. CDR3 size: 15 residues. CDR1 SGHAT and CDR2 FQNNGV come from the germline V gene. CDR3 sequence (DNA): TGTGCCAGCAGCCTAGCGGGACTACCCTCCTACGAGCAGTACTTC. This translates into CASSLAGLPSYEQYF.

There are many counts of this clonotype. The rearrangement links TRBV12-3 or TRBV12-4 to TRBJ2-2; D is unclear. The V gene lost 3 bases and the J gene lost 2 bases, with 4 bases spanning the gap. The CDR3 has 13 residues. CDR3 region: CASSFANTGELFF. CDR3 DNA sequence: TGTGCCAGCAGTTTTGCTAACACCGGGGAGCTGTTTTTT.

The chain links TRBV6-9 to TRBJ2-1; 10 nucleotides match TRBD1. J lost 6 bases, V lost 8 bases, and 16 bases had no gene match. The CDR3 extends over 17 amino acids. Per the germline V gene, CDR1 is MNHGY and CDR2 is SVAAGI. The DNA of the CDR3 is TGTGCCAGCTATCAACGACCGGGACAGGGGACCCTCAATGAGCAGTTCTTC. Its protein is CASYQRPGQGTLNEQFF.

This clonotype was detected only a few times. The J gene is TRBJ2-1, the V gene TRBV11-2, with 8 bases that match TRBD2. The CDR3 consists of 14 residues. The germline V gene has CDR1 SGHAT and CDR2 FQNNGV. V lost 8 bases to trimming and J lost 8 bases; unmatched junction nucleotides: 11. DNA of the CDR3: TGTGCCAGCCAATACACGGGAGGGCTCGATGAGCAGTTCTTC. Its protein product is CASQYTGGLDEQFF.

Of note for this clonotype: Relative to the germline gene, one junction end is altered; a read error may explain this. The chain employs TRBV6-2 or TRBV6-3 and TRBJ2-1; maybe TRBD1 (6 bases). CDR1 and CDR2 (germline): MNHEY, SVGEGT. The CDR3 is made up of 12 amino acids. CDR3 nucleotide sequence: TGTGCCAGCAGCCCAAATCTGAAACAGGGACTCTTC. Protein: CASSPNLKQGLF.

This clonotype came up many times. V and J are TRBV5-1 and TRBJ2-2, with D hard to call. Germline V CDR1 and CDR2: SGHRS, YFSETQ. Deletions cut 6 bases from V and 5 bases from J, with 8 bases between. The CDR3 sequence is 12 residues long. The CDR3 DNA sequence: TGCGCCAGCACCACCGGAACCGGGGAGCTGTTTTTT. It is translated as CASTTGTGELFF. The whole variable domain, filled in from reference TRBV5-1 and TRBJ2-2, reads KAGVTQTPRYLIKTRGQQVTLSCSPISGHRSVSWYQQTPGQGLQFLFEYFSETQRNKGNFPGRFSGRQFSNSRSEMNVSTLELGDSALYLCASTTGTGELFFGEGSRLTVL.

The chain employs TRBV12-3 or TRBV12-4 and TRBJ2-3, with no clear D. This CDR3 is 14 amino acids long. Trimming shortened V by 6 bases and J by 6 bases, and 16 bases separated the two germline ends. CDR3 DNA: TGTGCCAGCAGAGTCGAATTAGTTATGGATACGCAGTATTTT. Translation gives CASRVELVMDTQYF.

This clonotype has only a few counts. The rearrangement links TRBV11-2 to TRBJ2-5; D not resolved. V dropped 1 base and J dropped 1 base, with 19 bases sitting between them. This CDR3 comprises 18 residues. Germline CDR1 reads SGHAT; CDR2 reads FQNNGV. The CDR3 sequence is CASSLGAGASRFQETQYF. The CDR3 nucleotides are TGTGCCAGCAGCTTAGGGGCAGGCGCCTCCCGCTTCCAAGAGACCCAGTACTTC. The variable domain in full, with the rest retrieved from reference TRBV11-2 and TRBJ2-5, is EAGVAQSPRYKIIEKRQSVAFWCNPISGHATLYWYQQILGQGPKLLIQFQNNGVVDDSQLPKDRFSAERLKGVDSTLKIQPAKLEDSAVYLCASSLGAGASRFQETQYFGPGTRLLVL.

The chain uses TRBV5-1 and TRBJ2-1, with TRBD2 matching over 10 bases. CDR1 and CDR2 (germline): SGHRS, YFSETQ. This CDR3 contains 16 residues. J was trimmed by 4 bases and V by 2 bases; bases with no gene match: 6. CDR3 amino acids: CASSFRPSGGYNEQFF. The CDR3 DNA follows: TGCGCCAGCAGCTTCCGACCTAGCGGGGGTTACAATGAGCAGTTCTTC. The full variable domain, completed using reference TRBV5-1 and TRBJ2-1, is KAGVTQTPRYLIKTRGQQVTLSCSPISGHRSVSWYQQTPGQGLQFLFEYFSETQRNKGNFPGRFSGRQFSNSRSEMNVSTLELGDSALYLCASSFRPSGGYNEQFFGPGTRLTVL.

In this sample, this clonotype turned up many times. This chain uses TRBV12-3 or TRBV12-4 with TRBJ1-3; D unresolved. CDR3 length: 11 residues. Trimming stripped 6 bases from V and 7 bases from J, with 7 bases between. In DNA, the CDR3 is TGTGCCAGCAGCCCCGGTAACACCATATATTTT. Encoded protein: CASSPGNTIYF.

This clonotype has just a few counts. The rearrangement uses TRBV25-1 and TRBJ2-5; D uncertain. The V gene's germline CDR1 is MGHDK and CDR2 SYGVNS. The CDR3 is 13 amino acids. The ends were cut back, 4 bases at V and 5 bases at J, with 11 bases in the middle. The CDR3 DNA is TGTGCCAGCAGTGGGGCATTGGGGGAGACCCAGTACTTC. Residues: CASSGALGETQYF.

This clonotype showed up just a few times. The chain employs TRBV6-1 and TRBJ2-2, with D tentatively TRBD2 (7 bases). The CDR3 consists of 15 residues. Deletions cut 6 bases from V and 4 bases from J, with 15 bases between. Germline V gene sequence: CDR1 MNHNS, CDR2 SASEGT. The CDR3 region is CASSRGGASTGELFF. The CDR3 DNA sequence: TGTGCCAGCAGCAGGGGAGGGGCGAGCACCGGGGAGCTGTTTTTT.